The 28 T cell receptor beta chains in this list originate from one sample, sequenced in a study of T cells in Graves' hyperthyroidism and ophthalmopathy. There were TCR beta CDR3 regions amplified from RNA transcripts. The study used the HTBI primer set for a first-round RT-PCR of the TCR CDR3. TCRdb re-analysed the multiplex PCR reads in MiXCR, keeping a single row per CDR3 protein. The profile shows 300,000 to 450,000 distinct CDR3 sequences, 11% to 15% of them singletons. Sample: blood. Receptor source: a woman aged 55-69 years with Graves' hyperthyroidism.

In DNA form, the CDR3 reads TGTGCCAGCAGGAAGACAGGGGTCAATGAGCAGTTCTTC. Its protein is CASRKTGVNEQFF. The J gene is TRBJ2-1, the V gene TRBV28; TRBD1 aligns across 8 bases. In germline, CDR1 is MDHEN, CDR2 SYDVKM. The CDR3 is 13 amino acids. After removal of 6 bases from V and 6 bases from J, the junction contained 4 bases not matched to a gene.

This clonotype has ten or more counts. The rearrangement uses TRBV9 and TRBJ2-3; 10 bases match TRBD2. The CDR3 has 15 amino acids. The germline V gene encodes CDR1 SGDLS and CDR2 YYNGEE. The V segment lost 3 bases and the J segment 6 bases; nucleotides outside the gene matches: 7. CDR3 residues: CASSAQGTSADTQYF. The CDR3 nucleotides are TGTGCCAGCAGCGCCCAGGGGACTAGCGCGGATACGCAGTATTTT.

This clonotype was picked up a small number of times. This CDR3 is CASGLVLGASPDTQYF. CDR3 sequence (DNA): TGTGCTAGTGGTTTGGTATTGGGGGCTAGCCCAGATACGCAGTATTTT. This chain uses TRBV12-5 with TRBJ2-3, with D tentatively TRBD1 (6 bases). This CDR3 has 16 amino acids. The germline CDR1 and CDR2 sequences are LGHNT and FRNRAP. V lost 0 bases and J 4 bases, leaving 14 bases between the germline ends.

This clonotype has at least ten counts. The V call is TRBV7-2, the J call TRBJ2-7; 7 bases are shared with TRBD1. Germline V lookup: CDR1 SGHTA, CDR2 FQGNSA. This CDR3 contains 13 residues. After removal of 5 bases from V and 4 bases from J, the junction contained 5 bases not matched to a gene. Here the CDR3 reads CASSRLTGYEQYF. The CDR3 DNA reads TGTGCCAGCAGCAGATTGACAGGGTACGAGCAGTACTTC.

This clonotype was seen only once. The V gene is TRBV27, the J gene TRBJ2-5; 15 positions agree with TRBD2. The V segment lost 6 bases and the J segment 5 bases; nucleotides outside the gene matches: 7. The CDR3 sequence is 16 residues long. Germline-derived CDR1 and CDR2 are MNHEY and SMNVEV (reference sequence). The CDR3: CASSPGLAGGWETQYF. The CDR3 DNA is TGTGCCAGCAGCCCGGGACTAGCGGGAGGTTGGGAGACCCAGTACTTC.

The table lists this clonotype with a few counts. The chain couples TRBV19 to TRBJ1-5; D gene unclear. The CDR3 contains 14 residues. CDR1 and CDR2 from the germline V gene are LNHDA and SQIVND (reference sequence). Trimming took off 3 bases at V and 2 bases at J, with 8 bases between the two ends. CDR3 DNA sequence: TGTGCCAGTAGTATCGAAAGGGGCAATCAGCCCCAGCATTTT. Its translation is CASSIERGNQPQHF. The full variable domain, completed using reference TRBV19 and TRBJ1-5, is DGGITQSPKYLFRKEGQNVTLSCEQNLNHDAMYWYRQDPGQGLRLIYYSQIVNDFQKGDIAEGYSVSREKKESFPLTVTSAQKNPTAFYLCASSIERGNQPQHFGDGTRLSIL.

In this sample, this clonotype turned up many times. In DNA, the CDR3 is TGCAGCGCCACCCAAGACAGATACTATGGCTACACCTTC. Its translation is CSATQDRYYGYTF. The chain recombines TRBV20-1 with TRBJ1-2; weak D call: TRBD1 (5 bases). CDR1 DFQATT and CDR2 SNEGSKA come from the germline V gene (reference sequence). This CDR3 region has 13 residues.

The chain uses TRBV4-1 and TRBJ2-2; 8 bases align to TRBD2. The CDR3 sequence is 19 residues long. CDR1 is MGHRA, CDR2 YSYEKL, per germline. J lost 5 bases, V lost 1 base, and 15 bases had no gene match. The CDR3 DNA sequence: TGCGCCAGCAGCCAAGGGGTCTTGAGAGCGGGAGCCAGTACCGGGGAGCTGTTTTTT. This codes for CASSQGVLRAGASTGELFF.

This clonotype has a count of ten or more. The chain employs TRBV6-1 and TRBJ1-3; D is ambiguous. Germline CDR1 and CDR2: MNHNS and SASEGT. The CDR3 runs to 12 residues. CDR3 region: CATLGSGNTIYF. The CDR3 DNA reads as TGTGCGACCCTCGGGTCCGGAAACACCATATATTTT.

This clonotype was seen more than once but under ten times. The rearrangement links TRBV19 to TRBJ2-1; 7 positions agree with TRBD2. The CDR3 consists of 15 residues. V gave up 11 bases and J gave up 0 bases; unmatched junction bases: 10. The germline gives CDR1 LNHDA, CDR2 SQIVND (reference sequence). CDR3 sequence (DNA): TGTGCCGTGAGGACCGGGAGGAGCTCCTACAATGAGCAGTTCTTC. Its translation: CAVRTGRSSYNEQFF.

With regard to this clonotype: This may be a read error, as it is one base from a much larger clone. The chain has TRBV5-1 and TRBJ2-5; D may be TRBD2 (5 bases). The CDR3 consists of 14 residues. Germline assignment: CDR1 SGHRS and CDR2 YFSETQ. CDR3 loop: CASGTGLLPENQYF. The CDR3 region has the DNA TGCGCCAGCGGTACCGGACTTCTCCCAGAGAACCAGTACTTC. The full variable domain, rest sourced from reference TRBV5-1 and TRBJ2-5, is KAGVTQTPRYLIKTRGQQVTLSCSPISGHRSVSWYQQTPGQGLQFLFEYFSETQRNKGNFPGRFSGRQFSNSRSEMNVSTLELGDSALYLCASGTGLLPENQYFGPGTRLLVL.

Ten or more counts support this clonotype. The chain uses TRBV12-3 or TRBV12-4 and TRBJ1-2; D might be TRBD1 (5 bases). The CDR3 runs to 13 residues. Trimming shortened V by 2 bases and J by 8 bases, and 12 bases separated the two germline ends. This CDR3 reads CASSLQGGYGYTF. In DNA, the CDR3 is TGTGCCAGCAGTTTACAGGGTGGCTACGGCTACACCTTC.

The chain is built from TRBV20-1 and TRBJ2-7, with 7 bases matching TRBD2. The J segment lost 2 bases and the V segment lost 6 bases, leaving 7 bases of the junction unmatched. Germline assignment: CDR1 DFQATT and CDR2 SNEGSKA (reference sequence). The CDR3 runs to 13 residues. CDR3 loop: CSAGRREPYEQYF. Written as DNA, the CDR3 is TGCAGTGCCGGGAGGCGGGAGCCCTACGAGCAGTACTTC.

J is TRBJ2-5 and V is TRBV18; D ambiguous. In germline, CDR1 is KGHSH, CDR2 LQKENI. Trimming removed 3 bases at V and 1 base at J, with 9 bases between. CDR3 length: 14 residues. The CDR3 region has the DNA TGTGCCAGCTCACCCCTAAGCCTCCAAGAGACCCAGTACTTC. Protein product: CASSPLSLQETQYF. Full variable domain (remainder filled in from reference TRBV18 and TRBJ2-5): NAGVMQNPRHLVRRRGQEARLRCSPMKGHSHVYWYRQLPEEGLKFMVYLQKENIIDESGMPKERFSAEFPKEGPSILRIQQVVRGDSAAYFCASSPLSLQETQYFGPGTRLLVL.

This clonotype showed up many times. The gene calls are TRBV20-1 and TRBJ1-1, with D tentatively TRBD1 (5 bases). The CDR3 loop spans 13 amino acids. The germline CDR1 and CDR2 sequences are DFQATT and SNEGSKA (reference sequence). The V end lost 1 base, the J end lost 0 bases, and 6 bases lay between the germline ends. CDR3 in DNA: TGCAGTGCTAGAGTCAGGGTGAACACTGAAGCTTTCTTT. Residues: CSARVRVNTEAFF.

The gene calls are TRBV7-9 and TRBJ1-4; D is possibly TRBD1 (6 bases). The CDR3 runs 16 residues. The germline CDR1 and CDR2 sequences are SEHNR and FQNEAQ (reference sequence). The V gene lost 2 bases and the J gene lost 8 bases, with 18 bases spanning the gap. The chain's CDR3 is CASSLTFRGGGEKLFF. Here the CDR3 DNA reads TGTGCCAGCAGCTTAACGTTCAGAGGGGGTGGAGAAAAACTGTTTTTT.

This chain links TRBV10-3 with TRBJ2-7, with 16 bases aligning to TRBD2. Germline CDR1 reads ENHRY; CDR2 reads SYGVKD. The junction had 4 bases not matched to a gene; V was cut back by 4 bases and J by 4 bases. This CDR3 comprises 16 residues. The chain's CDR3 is CAISAGTSGRVYEQYF. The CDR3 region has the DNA TGTGCCATCAGTGCCGGGACTAGCGGGAGGGTATACGAGCAGTACTTC.

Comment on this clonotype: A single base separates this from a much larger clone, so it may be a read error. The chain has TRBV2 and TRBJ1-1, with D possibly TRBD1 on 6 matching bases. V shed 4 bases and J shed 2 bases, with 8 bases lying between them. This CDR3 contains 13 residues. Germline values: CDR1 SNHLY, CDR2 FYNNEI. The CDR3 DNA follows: TGTGCCAGCAGTGGACAGGACAACACTGAAGCTTTCTTT. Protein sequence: CASSGQDNTEAFF.

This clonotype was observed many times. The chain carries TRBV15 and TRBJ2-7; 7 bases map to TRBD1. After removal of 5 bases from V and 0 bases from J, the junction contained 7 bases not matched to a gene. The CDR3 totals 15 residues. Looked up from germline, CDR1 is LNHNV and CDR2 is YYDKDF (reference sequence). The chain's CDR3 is CATSGTGDPSYEQYF. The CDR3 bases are TGTGCCACCAGCGGCACAGGGGACCCCTCCTACGAGCAGTACTTC.

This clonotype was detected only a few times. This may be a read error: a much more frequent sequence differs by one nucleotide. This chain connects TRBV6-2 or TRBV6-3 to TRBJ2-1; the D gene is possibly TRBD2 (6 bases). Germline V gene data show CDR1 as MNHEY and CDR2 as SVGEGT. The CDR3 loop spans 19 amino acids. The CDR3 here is CASSGTLRDFESSYDEQFF. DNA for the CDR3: TGTGCCAGCAGTGGGACGCTTCGGGACTTTGAAAGCTCCTACGATGAGCAGTTCTTC.

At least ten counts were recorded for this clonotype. The CDR3 spells CASGLSLNTEAFF. The CDR3 region has the DNA TGTGCTAGTGGTTTGAGTCTGAACACTGAAGCTTTCTTT. The chain joins TRBV12-5 to TRBJ1-1; no reliable D call. The germline V and J ends were trimmed by 2 bases and 0 bases, with 4 bases remaining between them. Per the germline V gene, CDR1 is LGHNT and CDR2 is FRNRAP. The length of the CDR3 is 13 residues. The entire variable domain, with the rest obtained from reference TRBV12-5 and TRBJ1-1, is as follows: DARVTQTPRHKVTEMGQEVTMRCQPILGHNTVFWYRQTMMQGLELLAYFRNRAPLDDSGMPKDRFSAEMPDATLATLKIQPSEPRDSAVYFCASGLSLNTEAFFGQGTRLTVV.

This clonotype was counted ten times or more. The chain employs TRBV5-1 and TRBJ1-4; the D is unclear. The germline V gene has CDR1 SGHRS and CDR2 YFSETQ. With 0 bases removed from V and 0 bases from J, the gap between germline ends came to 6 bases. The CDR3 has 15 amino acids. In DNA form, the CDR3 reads TGCGCCAGCAGCTTGGGGGCAGCAACTAATGAAAAACTGTTTTTT. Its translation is CASSLGAATNEKLFF.

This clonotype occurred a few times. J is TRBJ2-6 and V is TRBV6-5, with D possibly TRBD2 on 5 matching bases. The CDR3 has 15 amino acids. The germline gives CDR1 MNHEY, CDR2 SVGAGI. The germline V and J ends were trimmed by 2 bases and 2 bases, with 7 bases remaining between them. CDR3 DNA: TGTGCCAGCAGTTACGAGAGGGCTGGGGCCAACGTCCTGACTTTC. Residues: CASSYERAGANVLTF.

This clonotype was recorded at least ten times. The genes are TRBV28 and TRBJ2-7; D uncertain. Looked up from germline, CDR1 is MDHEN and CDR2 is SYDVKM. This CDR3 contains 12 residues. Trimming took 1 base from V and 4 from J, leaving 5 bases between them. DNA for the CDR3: TGTGCCAGCAGTTTATTGCGGTACGAGCAGTACTTC. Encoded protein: CASSLLRYEQYF. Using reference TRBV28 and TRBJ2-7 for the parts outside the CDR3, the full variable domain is DVKVTQSSRYLVKRTGEKVFLECVQDMDHENMFWYRQDPGLGLRLIYFSYDVKMKEKGDIPEGYSVSREKKERFSLILESASTNQTSMYLCASSLLRYEQYFGPGTRLTVT.

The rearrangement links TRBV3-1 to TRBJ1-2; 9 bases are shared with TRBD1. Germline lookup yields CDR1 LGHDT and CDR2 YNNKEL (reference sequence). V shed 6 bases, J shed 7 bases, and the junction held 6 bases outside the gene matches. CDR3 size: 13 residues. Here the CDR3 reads CASSNRGRTGYTF. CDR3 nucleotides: TGTGCCAGCAGTAACAGGGGGCGTACTGGCTACACCTTC.

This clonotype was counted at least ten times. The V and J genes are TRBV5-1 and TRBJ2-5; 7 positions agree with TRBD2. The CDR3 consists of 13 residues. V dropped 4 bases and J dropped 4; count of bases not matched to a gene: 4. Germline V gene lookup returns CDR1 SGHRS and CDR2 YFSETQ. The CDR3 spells CASSGGSGETQYF. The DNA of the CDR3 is TGCGCCAGCAGCGGCGGGAGTGGAGAGACCCAGTACTTC. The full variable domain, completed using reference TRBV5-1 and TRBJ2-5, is KAGVTQTPRYLIKTRGQQVTLSCSPISGHRSVSWYQQTPGQGLQFLFEYFSETQRNKGNFPGRFSGRQFSNSRSEMNVSTLELGDSALYLCASSGGSGETQYFGPGTRLLVL.

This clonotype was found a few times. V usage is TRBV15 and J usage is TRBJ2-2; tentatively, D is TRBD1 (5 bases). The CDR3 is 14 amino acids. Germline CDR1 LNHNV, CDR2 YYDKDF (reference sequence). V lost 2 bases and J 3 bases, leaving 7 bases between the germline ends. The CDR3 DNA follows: TGTGCCACCAGCAGACAGGGCTACACCGGGGAGCTGTTTTTT. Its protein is CATSRQGYTGELFF.

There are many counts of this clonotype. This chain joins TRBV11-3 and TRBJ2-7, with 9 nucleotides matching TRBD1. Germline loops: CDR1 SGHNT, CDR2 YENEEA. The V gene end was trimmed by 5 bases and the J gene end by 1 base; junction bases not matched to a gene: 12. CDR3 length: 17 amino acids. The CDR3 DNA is TGTGCCAGCAGCCCGTGGACAGGGGCTTTTTTGTCCTACGAGCAGTACTTC. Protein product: CASSPWTGAFLSYEQYF. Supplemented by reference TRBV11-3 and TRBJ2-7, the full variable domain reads EAGVVQSPRYKIIEKKQPVAFWCNPISGHNTLYWYLQNLGQGPELLIRYENEEAVDDSQLPKDRFSAERLKGVDSTLKIQPAELGDSAVYLCASSPWTGAFLSYEQYFGPGTRLTVT.